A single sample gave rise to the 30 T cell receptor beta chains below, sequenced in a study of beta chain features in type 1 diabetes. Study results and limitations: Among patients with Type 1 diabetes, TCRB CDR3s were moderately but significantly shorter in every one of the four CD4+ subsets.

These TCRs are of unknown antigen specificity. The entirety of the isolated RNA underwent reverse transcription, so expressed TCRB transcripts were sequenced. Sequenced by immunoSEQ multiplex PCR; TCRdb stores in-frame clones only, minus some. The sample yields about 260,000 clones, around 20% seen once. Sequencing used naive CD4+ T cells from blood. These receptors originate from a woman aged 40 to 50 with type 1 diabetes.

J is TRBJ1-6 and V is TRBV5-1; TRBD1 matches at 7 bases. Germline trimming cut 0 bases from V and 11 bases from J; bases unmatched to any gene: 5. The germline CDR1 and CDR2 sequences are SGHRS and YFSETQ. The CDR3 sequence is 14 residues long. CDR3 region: CASSLEQGLAPLHF. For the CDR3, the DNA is TGCGCCAGCAGCTTGGAACAGGGGCTTGCACCCCTCCACTTT. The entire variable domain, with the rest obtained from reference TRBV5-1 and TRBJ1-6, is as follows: KAGVTQTPRYLIKTRGQQVTLSCSPISGHRSVSWYQQTPGQGLQFLFEYFSETQRNKGNFPGRFSGRQFSNSRSEMNVSTLELGDSALYLCASSLEQGLAPLHFGNGTRLTVT.

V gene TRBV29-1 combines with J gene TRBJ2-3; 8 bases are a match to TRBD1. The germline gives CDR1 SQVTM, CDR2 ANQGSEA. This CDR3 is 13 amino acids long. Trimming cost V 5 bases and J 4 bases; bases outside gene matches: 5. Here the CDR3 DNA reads TGCAGCGTTATGGACAGGGCCCCAGATACGCAGTATTTT. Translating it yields CSVMDRAPDTQYF.

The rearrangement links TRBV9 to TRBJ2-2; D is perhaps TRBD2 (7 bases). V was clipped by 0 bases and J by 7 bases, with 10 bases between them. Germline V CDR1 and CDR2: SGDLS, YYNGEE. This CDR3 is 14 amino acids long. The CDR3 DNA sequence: TGTGCCAGCAGCGTAGGGGGGGGCCACGGGGAGCTGTTTTTT. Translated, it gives CASSVGGGHGELFF. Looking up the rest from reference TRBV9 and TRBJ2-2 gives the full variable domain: DSGVTQTPKHLITATGQRVTLRCSPRSGDLSVYWYQQSLDQGLQFLIQYYNGEERAKGNILERFSAQQFPDLHSELNLSSLELGDSALYFCASSVGGGHGELFFGEGSRLTVL.

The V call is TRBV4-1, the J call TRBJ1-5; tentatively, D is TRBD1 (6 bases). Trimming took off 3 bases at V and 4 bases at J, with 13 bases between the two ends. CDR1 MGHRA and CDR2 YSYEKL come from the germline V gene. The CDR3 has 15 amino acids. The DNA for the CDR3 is TGCGCCAGCAGCCAGATGGTGGACAGAAATCAGCCCCAGCATTTT. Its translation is CASSQMVDRNQPQHF.

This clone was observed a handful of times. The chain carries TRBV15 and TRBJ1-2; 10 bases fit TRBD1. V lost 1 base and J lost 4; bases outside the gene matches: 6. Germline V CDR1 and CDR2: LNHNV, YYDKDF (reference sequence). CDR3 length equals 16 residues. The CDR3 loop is CATSRVPGTGVYGYTF. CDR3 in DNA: TGTGCCACCAGCAGAGTCCCCGGGACAGGGGTCTATGGCTACACCTTC. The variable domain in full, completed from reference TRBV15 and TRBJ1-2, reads DAMVIQNPRYQVTQFGKPVTLSCSQTLNHNVMYWYQQKSSQAPKLLFHYYDKDFNNEADTPDNFQSRRPNTSFCFLDIRSPGLGDTAMYLCATSRVPGTGVYGYTFGSGTRLTVV.

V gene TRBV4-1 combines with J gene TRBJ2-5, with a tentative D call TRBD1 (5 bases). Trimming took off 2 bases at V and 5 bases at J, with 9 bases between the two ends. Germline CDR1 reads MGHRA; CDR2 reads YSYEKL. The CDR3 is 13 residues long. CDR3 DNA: TGCGCCAGCAGCCAACAGGGTGTGGAGACCCAGTACTTC. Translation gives CASSQQGVETQYF.

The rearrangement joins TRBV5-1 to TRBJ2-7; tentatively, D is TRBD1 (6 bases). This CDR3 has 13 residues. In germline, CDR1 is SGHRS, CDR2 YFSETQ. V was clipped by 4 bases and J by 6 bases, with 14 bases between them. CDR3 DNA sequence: TGCGCCAGCAGCACGGAAGGACAGTTCGAGCAGTACTTC. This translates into CASSTEGQFEQYF.

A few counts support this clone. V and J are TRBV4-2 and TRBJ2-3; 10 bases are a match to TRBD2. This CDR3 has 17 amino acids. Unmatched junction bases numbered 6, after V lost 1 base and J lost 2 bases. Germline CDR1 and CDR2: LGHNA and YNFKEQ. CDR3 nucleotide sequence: TGTGCCAGCAGCCAAGGTAGCGGGGGGATTCACACAGATACGCAGTATTTT. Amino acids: CASSQGSGGIHTDTQYF.

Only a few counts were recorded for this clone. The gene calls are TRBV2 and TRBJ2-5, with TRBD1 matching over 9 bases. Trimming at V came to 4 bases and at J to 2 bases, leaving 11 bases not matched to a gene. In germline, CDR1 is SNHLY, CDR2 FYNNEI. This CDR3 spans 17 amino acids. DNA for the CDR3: TGTGCCAGCAGTGTGGGACAGGGTCCGTATACTCAAGAGACCCAGTACTTC. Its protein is CASSVGQGPYTQETQYF. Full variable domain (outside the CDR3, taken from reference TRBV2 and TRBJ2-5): EPEVTQTPSHQVTQMGQEVILRCVPISNHLYFYWYRQILGQKVEFLVSFYNNEISEKSEIFDDQFSVERPDGSNFTLKIRSTKLEDSAMYFCASSVGQGPYTQETQYFGPGTRLLVL.

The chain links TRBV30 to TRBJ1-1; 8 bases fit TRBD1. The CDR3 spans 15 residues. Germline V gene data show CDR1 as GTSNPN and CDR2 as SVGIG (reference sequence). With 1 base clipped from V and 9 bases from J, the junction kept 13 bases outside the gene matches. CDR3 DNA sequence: TGTGCCTGGAGTGCCCGGCCCAGGGGGCTAATCCAAGCTTTCTTT. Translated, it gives CAWSARPRGLIQAFF.

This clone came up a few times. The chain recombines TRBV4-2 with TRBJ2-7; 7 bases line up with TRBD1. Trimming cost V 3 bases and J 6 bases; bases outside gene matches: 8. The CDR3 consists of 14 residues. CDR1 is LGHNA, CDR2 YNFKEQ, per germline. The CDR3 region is CASSHNDRDGEQYF. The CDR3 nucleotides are TGTGCCAGCAGCCATAACGACAGGGACGGCGAGCAGTACTTC.

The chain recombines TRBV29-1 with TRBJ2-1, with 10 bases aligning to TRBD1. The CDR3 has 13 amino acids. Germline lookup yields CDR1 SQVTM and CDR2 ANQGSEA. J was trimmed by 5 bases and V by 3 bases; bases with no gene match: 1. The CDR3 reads CSVEDRGNNEQFF. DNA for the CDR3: TGCAGCGTTGAGGACAGGGGGAACAATGAGCAGTTCTTC.

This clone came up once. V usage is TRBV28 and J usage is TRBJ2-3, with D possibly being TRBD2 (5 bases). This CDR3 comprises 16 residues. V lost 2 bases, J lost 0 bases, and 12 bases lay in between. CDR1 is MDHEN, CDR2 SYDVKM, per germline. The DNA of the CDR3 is TGTGCCAGCAGTTTACGCTGGCGGGTTAGCACAGATACGCAGTATTTT. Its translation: CASSLRWRVSTDTQYF.

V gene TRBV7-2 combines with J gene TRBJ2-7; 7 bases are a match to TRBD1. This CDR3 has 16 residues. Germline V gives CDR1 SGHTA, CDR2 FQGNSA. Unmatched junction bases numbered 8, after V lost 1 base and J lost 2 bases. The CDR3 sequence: CASSLVSTGATYEQYF. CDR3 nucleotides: TGTGCCAGCAGCTTAGTGAGTACAGGGGCTACCTACGAGCAGTACTTC.

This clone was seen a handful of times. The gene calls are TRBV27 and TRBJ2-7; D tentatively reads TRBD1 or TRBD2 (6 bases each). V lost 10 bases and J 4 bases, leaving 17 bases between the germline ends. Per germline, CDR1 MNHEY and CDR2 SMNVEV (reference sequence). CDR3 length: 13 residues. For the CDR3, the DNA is TGTGCCATCAGGACAGCCGGGGGTTACGAGCAGTACTTC. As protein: CAIRTAGGYEQYF.

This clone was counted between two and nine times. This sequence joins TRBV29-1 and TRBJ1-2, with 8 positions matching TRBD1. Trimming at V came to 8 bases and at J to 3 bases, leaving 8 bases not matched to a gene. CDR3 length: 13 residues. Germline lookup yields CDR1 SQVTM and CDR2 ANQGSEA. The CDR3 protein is CSLGTGSDYGYTF. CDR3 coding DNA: TGCAGCTTGGGGACAGGATCCGACTATGGCTACACCTTC.

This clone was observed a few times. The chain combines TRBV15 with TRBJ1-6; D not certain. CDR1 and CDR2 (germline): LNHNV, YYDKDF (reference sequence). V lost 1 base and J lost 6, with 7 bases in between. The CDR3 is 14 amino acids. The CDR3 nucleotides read TGTGCCACCAGCAGAGTGGCAGGTAATTCACCCCTCCACTTT. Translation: CATSRVAGNSPLHF. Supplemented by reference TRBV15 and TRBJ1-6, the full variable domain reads DAMVIQNPRYQVTQFGKPVTLSCSQTLNHNVMYWYQQKSSQAPKLLFHYYDKDFNNEADTPDNFQSRRPNTSFCFLDIRSPGLGDTAMYLCATSRVAGNSPLHFGNGTRLTVT.

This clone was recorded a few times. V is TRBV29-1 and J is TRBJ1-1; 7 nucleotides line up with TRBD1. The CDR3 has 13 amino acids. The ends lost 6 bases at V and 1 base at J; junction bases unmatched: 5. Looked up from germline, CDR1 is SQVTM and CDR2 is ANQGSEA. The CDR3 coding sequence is TGCAGCGTGGCCGGGACAGCGAACACTGAAGCTTTCTTT. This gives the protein CSVAGTANTEAFF.

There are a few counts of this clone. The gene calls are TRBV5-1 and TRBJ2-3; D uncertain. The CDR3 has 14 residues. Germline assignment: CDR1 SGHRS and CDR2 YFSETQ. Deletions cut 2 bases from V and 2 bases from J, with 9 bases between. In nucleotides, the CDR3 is TGCGCCAGCAGCTTCGCGATGCACACAGATACGCAGTATTTT. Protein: CASSFAMHTDTQYF.

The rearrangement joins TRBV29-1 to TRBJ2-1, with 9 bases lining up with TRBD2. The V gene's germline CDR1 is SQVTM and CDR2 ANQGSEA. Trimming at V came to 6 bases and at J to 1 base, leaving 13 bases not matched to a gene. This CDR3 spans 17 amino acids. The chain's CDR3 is CSVRLGKREESYNEQFF. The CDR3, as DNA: TGCAGCGTCCGTTTGGGGAAGCGGGAGGAATCCTACAATGAGCAGTTCTTC.

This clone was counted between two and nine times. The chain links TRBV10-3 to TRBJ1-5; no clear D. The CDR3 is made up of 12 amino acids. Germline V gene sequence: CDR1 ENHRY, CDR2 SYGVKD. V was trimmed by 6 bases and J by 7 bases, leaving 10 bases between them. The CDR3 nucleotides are TGTGCCATCAGCCTGAACAGCCAGCCCCAGCATTTT. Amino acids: CAISLNSQPQHF.

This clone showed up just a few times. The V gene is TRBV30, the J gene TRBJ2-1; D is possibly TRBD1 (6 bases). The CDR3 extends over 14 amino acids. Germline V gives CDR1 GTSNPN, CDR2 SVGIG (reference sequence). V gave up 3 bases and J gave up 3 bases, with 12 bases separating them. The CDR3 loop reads CAWRSGAVYNEQFF. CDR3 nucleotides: TGTGCCTGGAGGTCAGGGGCGGTCTACAATGAGCAGTTCTTC.

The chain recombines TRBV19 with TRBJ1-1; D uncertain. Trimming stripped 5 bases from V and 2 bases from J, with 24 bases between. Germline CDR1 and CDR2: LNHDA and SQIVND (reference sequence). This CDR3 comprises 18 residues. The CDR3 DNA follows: TGTGCCAGTAGTGTAAGTACCTCCGCAGGTGATGTCAACACTGAAGCTTTCTTT. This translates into CASSVSTSAGDVNTEAFF.

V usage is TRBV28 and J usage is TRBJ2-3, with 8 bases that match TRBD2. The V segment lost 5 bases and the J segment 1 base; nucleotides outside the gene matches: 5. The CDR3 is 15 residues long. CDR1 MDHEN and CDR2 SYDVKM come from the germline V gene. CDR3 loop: CASSMRGAGTDTQYF. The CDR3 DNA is TGTGCCAGCAGTATGCGGGGGGCCGGCACAGATACGCAGTATTTT.

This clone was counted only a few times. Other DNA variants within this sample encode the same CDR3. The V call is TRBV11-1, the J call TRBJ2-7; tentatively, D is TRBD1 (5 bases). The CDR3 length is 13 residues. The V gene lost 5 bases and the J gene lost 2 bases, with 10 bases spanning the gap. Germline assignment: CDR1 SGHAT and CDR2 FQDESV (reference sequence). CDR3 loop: CASSRTDTYEQYF. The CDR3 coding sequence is TGTGCCAGCAGCCGGACGGACACCTACGAGCAGTACTTC.

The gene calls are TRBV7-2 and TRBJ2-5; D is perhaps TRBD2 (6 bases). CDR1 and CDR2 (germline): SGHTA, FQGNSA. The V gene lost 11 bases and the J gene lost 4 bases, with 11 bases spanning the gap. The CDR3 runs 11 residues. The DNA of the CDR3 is TGTGCCTGGCGGGAAAGAGAGACCCAGTACTTC. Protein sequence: CAWRERETQYF. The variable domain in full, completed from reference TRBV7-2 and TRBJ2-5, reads GAGVSQSPSNKVTEKGKDVELRCDPISGHTALYWYRQSLGQGLEFLIYFQGNSAPDKSGLPSDRFSAERTGGSVSTLTIQRTQQEDSAVYLCAWRERETQYFGPGTRLLVL.

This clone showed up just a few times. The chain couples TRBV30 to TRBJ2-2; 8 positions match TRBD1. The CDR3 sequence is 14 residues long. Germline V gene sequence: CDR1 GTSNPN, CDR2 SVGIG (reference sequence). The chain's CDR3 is CAVDRGRGTGELFF. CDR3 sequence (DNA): TGTGCGGTTGACAGGGGTCGGGGGACCGGGGAGCTGTTTTTT. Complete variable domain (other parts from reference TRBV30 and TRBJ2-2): SQTIHQWPATLVQPVGSPLSLECTVEGTSNPNLYWYRQAAGRGLQLLFYSVGIGQISSEVPQNLSASRPQDRQFILSSKKLLLSDSGFYLCAVDRGRGTGELFFGEGSRLTVL.

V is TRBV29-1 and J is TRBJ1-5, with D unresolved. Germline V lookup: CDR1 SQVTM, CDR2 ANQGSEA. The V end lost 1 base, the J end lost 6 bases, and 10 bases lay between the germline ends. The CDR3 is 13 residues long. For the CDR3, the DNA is TGCAGCGTTGAAGCCCAGGCGGGTCAGCCCCAGCATTTT. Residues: CSVEAQAGQPQHF.

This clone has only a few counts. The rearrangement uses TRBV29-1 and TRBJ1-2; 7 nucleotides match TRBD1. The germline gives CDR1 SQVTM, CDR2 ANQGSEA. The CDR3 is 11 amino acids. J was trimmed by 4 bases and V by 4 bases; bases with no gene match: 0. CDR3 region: CSVAGGYGYTF. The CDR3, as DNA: TGCAGCGTTGCAGGGGGCTATGGCTACACCTTC.

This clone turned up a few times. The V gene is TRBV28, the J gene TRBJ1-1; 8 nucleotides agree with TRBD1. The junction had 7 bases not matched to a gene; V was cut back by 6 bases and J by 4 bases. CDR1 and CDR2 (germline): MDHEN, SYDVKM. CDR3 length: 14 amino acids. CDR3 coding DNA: TGTGCCAGCAGAGGGGGACAGGCGAGCACTGAAGCTTTCTTT. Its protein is CASRGGQASTEAFF.